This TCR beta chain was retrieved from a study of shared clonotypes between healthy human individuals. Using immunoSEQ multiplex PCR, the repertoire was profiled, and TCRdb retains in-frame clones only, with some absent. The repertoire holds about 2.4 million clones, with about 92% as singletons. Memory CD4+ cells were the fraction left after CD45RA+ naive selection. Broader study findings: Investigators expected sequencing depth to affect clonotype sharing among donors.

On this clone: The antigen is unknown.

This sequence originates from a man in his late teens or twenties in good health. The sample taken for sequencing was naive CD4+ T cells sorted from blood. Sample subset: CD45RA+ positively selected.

CDR3 sequence reads: CASSLVGARTGELFF. In nucleotides, the CDR3 is TGTGCCAGCAGCTTAGTGGGGGCCCGAACCGGGGAGCTGTTTTTT. The genes are TRBV11-2 and TRBJ2-2; possibly TRBD1 for D (6 bases). CDR1 is SGHAT and CDR2 is FQNNGV in the germline V gene. CDR3 length: 15 residues. The ends were cut back, 1 base at V and 5 bases at J, with 11 bases in the middle.